This T cell receptor (beta chain) was sequenced in a study of radiotherapy plus CTLA-4 blockade in lung cancer. Study background: Disease control was seen in around 31% of patients, objective responses in about 18%.

The repertoire was sequenced with immunoSEQ multiplex PCR; TCRdb's copy has only in-frame clones and lacks some. This table holds about 80,000 clones, about four fifths found once. Trimming took off 6 bases at V and 6 bases at J, with 15 bases between the two ends. Looked up from germline, CDR1 is LNHDA and CDR2 is SQIVND (reference sequence). This CDR3 is built from 15 residues. Sample: peripheral blood, taken from a patient treated with radiotherapy plus ipilimumab. The chain employs TRBV19 and TRBJ1-6; unclear D gene. The TCR sequence derives from a human donor with non-small cell lung cancer whose response to radiotherapy plus ipilimumab could not be evaluated. Some clones in this sample may be carry-over from other donors' samples. The CDR3 reads CASSETGISNSPLHF. CDR3 nucleotide sequence: TGTGCCAGTAGCGAGACGGGGATTTCTAATTCACCCCTCCACTTT.